One and the same sample provided the 30 T cell receptor beta chains below, sequenced in a study of cytomegalovirus exposure and HLA in healthy donors. Method: immunoSEQ multiplex PCR; TCRdb's copy keeps in-frame clones and lacks some. The repertoire includes roughly 150,000 clones, around 90% of them detected once, and roughly 3% sits in the top ten. The sample was PBMCs. These TCRs come from a man aged 18 to 30 in good health and CMV-seronegative.

The chain has TRBV30 and TRBJ1-2, with D possibly matching TRBD1 (6 bases). Trimming left V 2 bases short and J 3 bases short, with 13 bases between. This CDR3 spans 14 amino acids. Per germline, CDR1 GTSNPN and CDR2 SVGIG (reference sequence). For the CDR3, the DNA is TGTGCCTGGAGTATAACAGGGACCCACTATGGCTACACCTTC. It codes for CAWSITGTHYGYTF.

This clone was recorded once. The CDR3 protein is CASSFQWGQGTGELFF. CDR3 coding DNA: TGTGCCAGCAGTTTTCAATGGGGACAGGGGACCGGGGAGCTGTTTTTT. The chain employs TRBV28 and TRBJ2-2, with 10 bases lining up with TRBD1. V trimming: 3 bases; J trimming: 5 bases; junction bases outside the gene matches: 6. The germline CDR1 and CDR2 sequences are MDHEN and SYDVKM. This CDR3 spans 16 amino acids.

The chain carries TRBV5-1 and TRBJ2-7, with TRBD2 matching over 9 bases. The CDR3 totals 14 residues. Germline CDR1 reads SGHRS; CDR2 reads YFSETQ. J was trimmed by 2 bases and V by 2 bases; bases with no gene match: 2. CDR3 in amino acids: CASSFSGSAYEQYF. The CDR3 bases are TGCGCCAGCAGCTTTAGCGGGAGTGCCTACGAGCAGTACTTC.

The chain employs TRBV2 and TRBJ2-1; D is unresolved. Germline CDR1 reads SNHLY; CDR2 reads FYNNEI. This CDR3 comprises 11 residues. Trimming took off 6 bases at V and 4 bases at J, with 4 bases between the two ends. In DNA form, the CDR3 reads TGTGCCAGCAGCCGGTACAATGAGCAGTTCTTC. Amino acid sequence: CASSRYNEQFF.

The chain joins TRBV11-2 to TRBJ2-3; 7 bases are a match to TRBD2. Germline V gives CDR1 SGHAT, CDR2 FQNNGV. With 4 bases clipped from V and 2 bases from J, the junction kept 3 bases outside the gene matches. The CDR3 length is 14 residues. The CDR3 sequence: CASSWGTITDTQYF. In DNA form, the CDR3 reads TGTGCCAGCAGCTGGGGGACTATCACAGATACGCAGTATTTT.

V usage is TRBV28 and J usage is TRBJ1-2, with 8 positions matching TRBD1. V shed 4 bases and J 0 bases; nucleotides not matched to a gene: 10. CDR1 is MDHEN and CDR2 is SYDVKM in the germline V gene. CDR3 size: 17 residues. The CDR3, as DNA: TGTGCCAGCAGTTCTCCAACCGGGACAGGAGCTAACTATGGCTACACCTTC. It codes for CASSSPTGTGANYGYTF.

The DNA of the CDR3 is TGTGCCAGCACCCTCTCAGTTGTCTCGGGGGAGCTGTTTTTT. This gives the protein CASTLSVVSGELFF. This chain connects TRBV27 to TRBJ2-2; no firm D call. In germline, CDR1 is MNHEY, CDR2 SMNVEV (reference sequence). Deletions cut 7 bases from V and 8 bases from J, with 17 bases between. The CDR3 loop spans 14 amino acids.

The chain is built from TRBV28 and TRBJ2-2, with 9 bases matching TRBD1. The CDR3 is 16 residues long. With 8 bases clipped from V and 2 bases from J, the junction kept 9 bases outside the gene matches. Per the germline V gene, CDR1 is MDHEN and CDR2 is SYDVKM. CDR3: CASGPQDRGNTGELFF. The DNA for the CDR3 is TGTGCCAGCGGGCCTCAGGACAGGGGAAACACCGGGGAGCTGTTTTTT.

This CDR3 reads CASSAGTGGVGGANVLTF. CDR3 nucleotides: TGCGCCAGCAGCGCCGGGACAGGGGGCGTTGGTGGGGCCAACGTCCTGACTTTC. The V call is TRBV5-1, the J call TRBJ2-6, with 12 bases aligning to TRBD1. The germline CDR1 and CDR2 sequences are SGHRS and YFSETQ. The junction had 8 bases not matched to a gene; V was cut back by 4 bases and J by 3 bases. CDR3 size: 18 residues.

The rearrangement links TRBV10-2 to TRBJ1-1; D is unresolved. V lost 6 bases and J lost 7, with 15 bases in between. The CDR3 extends over 13 amino acids. The germline V gene encodes CDR1 WSHSY and CDR2 SAAADI. The CDR3, as DNA: TGCGCCAGCAGGACCGGGGTCGTTGGTGAAGCTTTCTTT. Its protein is CASRTGVVGEAFF.

The rearrangement links TRBV5-1 to TRBJ2-7, with 7 bases fitting TRBD1. The CDR3 covers 13 residues. V was pared by 3 bases and J by 4 bases, with 4 bases of the junction left unmatched. From germline, CDR1 is SGHRS and CDR2 YFSETQ. The CDR3 nucleotides are TGCGCCAGCAGCTACGGGACAGAATACGAGCAGTACGTC. This encodes CASSYGTEYEQYV.

This clone was seen only a few times. The CDR3, as DNA: TGCGCCAGCAGCTTGGTGGAGGCGACGAACACCGGGGAGCTGTTTTTT. Translation gives CASSLVEATNTGELFF. The J gene is TRBJ2-2, the V gene TRBV5-1; perhaps TRBD2 as D (5 bases). The V gene lost 0 bases and the J gene lost 0 bases, with 9 bases spanning the gap. The CDR3 has 16 amino acids. Germline-derived CDR1 and CDR2 are SGHRS and YFSETQ.

The chain employs TRBV18 and TRBJ2-5, with TRBD1 as a possible D gene (6 bases). The CDR3 consists of 16 residues. The germline V and J ends were trimmed by 4 bases and 2 bases, with 17 bases remaining between them. Germline-derived CDR1 and CDR2 are KGHSH and LQKENI. The CDR3 DNA follows: TGTGCCAGCTCACGAACGGACAGCCGGCTACAAGAGACCCAGTACTTC. Residues: CASSRTDSRLQETQYF.

This rearrangement joins TRBV28 to TRBJ2-7; the D gene is possibly TRBD1 (6 bases). Deletions cut 5 bases from V and 1 base from J, with 18 bases between. The CDR3 runs 16 residues. The germline CDR1 and CDR2 sequences are MDHEN and SYDVKM. CDR3 protein: CASSKQGRGISYEQYF. DNA of the CDR3: TGTGCCAGCAGTAAACAGGGCAGGGGAATTTCCTACGAGCAGTACTTC.

The chain combines TRBV18 with TRBJ1-1, with D tentatively TRBD1 (5 bases). Germline V gene sequence: CDR1 KGHSH, CDR2 LQKENI. The V gene lost 9 bases and the J gene lost 2 bases, with 19 bases spanning the gap. The CDR3 totals 15 residues. This CDR3 is CASSETLDRNTEAFF. CDR3 DNA sequence: TGTGCCAGTTCGGAGACCCTTGACAGAAACACTGAAGCTTTCTTT. Combining the CDR3 with reference TRBV18 and TRBJ1-1 gives the whole variable domain NAGVMQNPRHLVRRRGQEARLRCSPMKGHSHVYWYRQLPEEGLKFMVYLQKENIIDESGMPKERFSAEFPKEGPSILRIQQVVRGDSAAYFCASSETLDRNTEAFFGQGTRLTVV.

The chain has TRBV27 and TRBJ2-4; D gene unclear. V gave up 7 bases and J gave up 0 bases, with 13 bases separating them. CDR1 and CDR2 (germline): MNHEY, SMNVEV (reference sequence). The CDR3 loop spans 15 amino acids. The CDR3: CASKEGDLAKNIQYF. The CDR3 region has the DNA TGTGCCAGCAAAGAAGGAGACCTAGCCAAAAACATTCAGTACTTC.

The chain recombines TRBV7-9 with TRBJ1-4; 7 nucleotides line up with TRBD1. The V segment lost 2 bases and the J segment 2 bases; nucleotides outside the gene matches: 5. This CDR3 contains 16 residues. CDR1 and CDR2 (germline): SEHNR, FQNEAQ (reference sequence). CDR3 in amino acids: CASSLLSGGTNEKLFF. The CDR3 DNA follows: TGTGCCAGCAGCTTACTATCAGGGGGGACTAATGAAAAACTGTTTTTT. The full variable domain, in which reference TRBV7-9 and TRBJ1-4 provide the parts outside the CDR3, is DTGVSQNPRHKITKRGQNVTFRCDPISEHNRLYWYRQTLGQGPEFLTYFQNEAQLEKSRLLSDRFSAERPKGSFSTLEIQRTEQGDSAMYLCASSLLSGGTNEKLFFGSGTQLSVL.

The chain recombines TRBV2 with TRBJ2-7; D unresolved. The CDR3 is 12 amino acids. From germline, CDR1 is SNHLY and CDR2 FYNNEI. V was trimmed by 1 base and J by 5 bases, leaving 6 bases between them. The CDR3 region is CASSEVGHEQYV. For the CDR3, the DNA is TGTGCCAGCAGTGAAGTTGGGCACGAGCAGTACGTC.

J is TRBJ1-1 and V is TRBV6-1; D is unclear. Trimming took 4 bases from V and 8 from J, leaving 11 bases between them. In germline, CDR1 is MNHNS, CDR2 SASEGT. The CDR3 contains 12 residues. CDR3 nucleotide sequence: TGTGCCAGCAGTGTCTCCTCGTCGGAAGCTTTCTTT. This gives the protein CASSVSSSEAFF.

The V gene is TRBV10-3, the J gene TRBJ1-5; D gene unclear. This CDR3 comprises 14 residues. Germline V lookup: CDR1 ENHRY, CDR2 SYGVKD. Trimming took off 3 bases at V and 4 bases at J, with 10 bases between the two ends. The CDR3 region has the DNA TGTGCCATCAGTGACGGAGGCCGTAATCAGCCCCAGCATTTT. It specifies CAISDGGRNQPQHF.

This CDR3 is CASSFSGQGRHEQFF. CDR3 sequence (DNA): TGCGCCAGCAGCTTTTCCGGACAGGGCAGGCATGAGCAGTTCTTC. The J gene is TRBJ2-1, the V gene TRBV5-1; the match to TRBD1 covers 8 bases. This CDR3 contains 15 residues. Germline V gives CDR1 SGHRS, CDR2 YFSETQ. Unmatched junction bases numbered 9, after V lost 2 bases and J lost 8 bases.

This clone was seen a few times. The gene calls are TRBV10-1 and TRBJ1-5, with D possibly being TRBD1 (6 bases). The germline gives CDR1 WNHNN, CDR2 SYGVQD (reference sequence). The CDR3 is made up of 14 amino acids. The V end lost 3 bases, the J end lost 3 bases, and 9 bases lay between the germline ends. CDR3 sequence (DNA): TGCGCCAGCAGTGAAGAGGGACACAATCAGCCCCAGCATTTT. Translated: CASSEEGHNQPQHF.

The J gene is TRBJ2-1, the V gene TRBV5-6; 9 nucleotides line up with TRBD2. The CDR3 extends over 16 amino acids. J was trimmed by 2 bases and V by 3 bases; bases with no gene match: 6. Germline V gene data show CDR1 as SGHDT and CDR2 as YYEEEE. The CDR3 coding sequence is TGTGCCAGCAGCTGGGGCAGCGGGAGGCCCTACAATGAGCAGTTCTTC. Its translation is CASSWGSGRPYNEQFF.

The chain uses TRBV13 and TRBJ1-1, with 8 bases that match TRBD1. From germline, CDR1 is PRHDT and CDR2 FYEKMQ (reference sequence). This CDR3 region has 14 residues. V lost 3 bases, J lost 3 bases, and 3 bases stayed unmatched. In DNA, the CDR3 is TGTGCCAGCAGCTTCTACAGGGGGGACACTGAAGCTTTCTTT. Amino acid sequence: CASSFYRGDTEAFF.

The chain recombines TRBV4-3 with TRBJ2-7; D might be TRBD2 (5 bases). V was shortened by 1 base and J by 6 bases, with 13 bases between the two germline ends. Germline V gives CDR1 LGHNA, CDR2 YSLEER. This CDR3 is built from 14 residues. Written as DNA, the CDR3 is TGCGCCAGCAGCCAAGGACCGGGGAGTGGCGAGCAGTACTTC. Its protein is CASSQGPGSGEQYF.

The rearrangement uses TRBV5-1 and TRBJ2-5; D is unresolved. The V end was cut by 4 bases, the J end by 5 bases, with 6 bases between. Germline-derived CDR1 and CDR2 are SGHRS and YFSETQ. The CDR3 loop spans 11 amino acids. CDR3 bases: TGCGCCAGCAGCATAGAGGAGACCCAGTACTTC. Translated: CASSIEETQYF. Full variable domain (missing parts from reference TRBV5-1 and TRBJ2-5): KAGVTQTPRYLIKTRGQQVTLSCSPISGHRSVSWYQQTPGQGLQFLFEYFSETQRNKGNFPGRFSGRQFSNSRSEMNVSTLELGDSALYLCASSIEETQYFGPGTRLLVL.

The chain uses TRBV7-2 and TRBJ1-2, with D unresolved. CDR3 length equals 14 residues. The V gene lost 4 bases and the J gene lost 2 bases, with 11 bases spanning the gap. Germline V gene sequence: CDR1 SGHTA, CDR2 FQGNSA. For the CDR3, the DNA is TGTGCCAGCAGCTCGACCGTCGGGAACTATGGCTACACCTTC. It is translated as CASSSTVGNYGYTF.

The chain combines TRBV2 with TRBJ2-3; TRBD1 might be the D (5 bases). Trimming pared 4 bases from V and 6 bases from J, leaving 14 bases between. Germline values: CDR1 SNHLY, CDR2 FYNNEI. The CDR3 contains 14 residues. CDR3 sequence reads: CASSGGTGVDTQYF. The CDR3 DNA reads as TGTGCCAGCAGTGGAGGAACAGGAGTTGATACGCAGTATTTT.

In this sample, this clone turned up a few times. V usage is TRBV7-9 and J usage is TRBJ1-2; 9 nucleotides agree with TRBD1. With V trimmed by 5 bases and J by 6 bases, 7 bases remained unmatched. This CDR3 is built from 14 residues. Germline-derived CDR1 and CDR2 are SEHNR and FQNEAQ (reference sequence). CDR3 residues: CASSRGTGWDGYTF. The CDR3 DNA reads as TGTGCCAGCAGCCGGGGGACAGGGTGGGATGGCTACACCTTC. Based on the CDR3 plus reference TRBV7-9 and TRBJ1-2, the full variable domain is DTGVSQNPRHKITKRGQNVTFRCDPISEHNRLYWYRQTLGQGPEFLTYFQNEAQLEKSRLLSDRFSAERPKGSFSTLEIQRTEQGDSAMYLCASSRGTGWDGYTFGSGTRLTVV.

The chain is built from TRBV7-9 and TRBJ1-5, with D unresolved. CDR3 size: 13 residues. Germline CDR1 SEHNR, CDR2 FQNEAQ (reference sequence). V lost 4 bases, J lost 2 bases, and 6 bases lay in between. The CDR3 is CASSSIGNQPQHF. The CDR3 nucleotides are TGTGCCAGCAGCTCGATAGGCAATCAGCCCCAGCATTTT.